This record looks at one T cell receptor (beta chain) sequence and its context. The antigen remains undetermined. The entry originates in a study of OX40 agonist ivuxolimab in advanced cancers. Study-level results: Researchers report that CD8+ T cells had, on average, more expanded clones than CD4+. Individuals who were partial responders at 0.1-3.0 mg/kg had clonal expansion that ranked among the lowest. By week 6 at 0.1 to 3.0 mg/kg, blood CD4+ and CD8+ T cells had expanded clonally.

From germline, CDR1 is SNHLY and CDR2 FYNNEI. V shed 6 bases and J shed 0 bases, with 13 bases lying between them. The CDR3 is made up of 15 amino acids. Patients with a history of autoimmune disease or on systemic immunosuppression were excluded. TCRdb's table, derived via immunoSEQ multiplex PCR, lists solely in-frame clones and lacks some. Counted here are over 45,000 clones, about 83% occurring once; the ten biggest clones make up about 4.3%. Sample: CD4+ or CD8+ T cells sorted from blood, taken in a trial of the OX40 agonist ivuxolimab. The genes are TRBV2 and TRBJ2-3; D gene ambiguous. The clonotype comes from an adult with an advanced solid tumor such as melanoma, head and neck, liver or kidney cancer. The CDR3 DNA reads TGTGCCAGCAGAGACCTAAGGGTTAGCACAGATACGCAGTATTTT. Protein: CASRDLRVSTDTQYF.